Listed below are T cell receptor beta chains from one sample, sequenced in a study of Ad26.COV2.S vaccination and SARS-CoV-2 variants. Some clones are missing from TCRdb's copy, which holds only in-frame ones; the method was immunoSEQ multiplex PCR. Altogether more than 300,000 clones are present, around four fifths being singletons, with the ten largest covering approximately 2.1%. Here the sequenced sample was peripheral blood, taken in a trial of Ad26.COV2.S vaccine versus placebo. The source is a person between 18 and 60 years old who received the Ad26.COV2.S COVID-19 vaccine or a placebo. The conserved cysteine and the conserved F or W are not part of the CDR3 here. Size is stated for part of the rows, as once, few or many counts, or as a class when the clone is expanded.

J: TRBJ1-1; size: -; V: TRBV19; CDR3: ASSIDNRGGTTEAF
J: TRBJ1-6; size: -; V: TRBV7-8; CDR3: ASTETGGLSPLH
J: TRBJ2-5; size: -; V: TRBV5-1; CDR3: ASSLGPTGGETQY
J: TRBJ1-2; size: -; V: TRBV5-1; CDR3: ASSGRGTGSPPDGYT
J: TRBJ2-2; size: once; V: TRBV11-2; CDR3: ASSRGLGTGELF
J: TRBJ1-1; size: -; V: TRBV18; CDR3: ASSPRRGDVTEAF
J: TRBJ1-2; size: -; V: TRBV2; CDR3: ASSELGLGYGYT
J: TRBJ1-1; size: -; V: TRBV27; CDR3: ASSPWGGKNEAF
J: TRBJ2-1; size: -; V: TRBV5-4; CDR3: ASSLAVEQF
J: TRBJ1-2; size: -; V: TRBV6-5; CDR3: ASSYSGPNYGYT
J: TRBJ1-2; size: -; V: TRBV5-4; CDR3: ASSSQNLEGYGYT
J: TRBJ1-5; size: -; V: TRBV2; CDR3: ASSVGVSNQPQH
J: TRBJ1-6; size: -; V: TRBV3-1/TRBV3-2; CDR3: ASSQGSRMYNSPLH
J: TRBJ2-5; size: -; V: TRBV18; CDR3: ASSPRQGAEETQY
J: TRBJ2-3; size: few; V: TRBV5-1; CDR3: ASSSEGGIDTQY
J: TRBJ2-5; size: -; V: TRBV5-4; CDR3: ASSLQGAETQY
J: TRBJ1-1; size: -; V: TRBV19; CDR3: ASTVAPGRMNTEAF
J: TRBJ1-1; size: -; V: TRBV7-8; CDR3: ASSRIQEHTEAF
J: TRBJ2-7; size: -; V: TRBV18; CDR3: ASSPTQRGGQY
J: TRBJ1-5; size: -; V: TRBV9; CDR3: ASSVAGWDQPQH
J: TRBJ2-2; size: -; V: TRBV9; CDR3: ASSAGRVNTGELF
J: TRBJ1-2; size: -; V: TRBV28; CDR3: ASSSHATGPDYGYT
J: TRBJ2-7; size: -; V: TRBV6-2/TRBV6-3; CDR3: ASSYSIWTGKHEQY
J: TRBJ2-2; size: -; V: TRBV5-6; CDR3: AMLRGAGELF
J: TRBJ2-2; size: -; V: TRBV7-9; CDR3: ASSSRGDTGELF
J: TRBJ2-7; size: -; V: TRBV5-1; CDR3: ASSPGTGGESEQY
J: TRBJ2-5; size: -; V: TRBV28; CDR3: ASSLVGRETQY
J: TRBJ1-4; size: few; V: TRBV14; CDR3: ASSQENALSMGKLF
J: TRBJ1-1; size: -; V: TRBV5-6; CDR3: ASITQGRSEAF
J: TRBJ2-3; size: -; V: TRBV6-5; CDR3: ASRQRGPWLDTQY
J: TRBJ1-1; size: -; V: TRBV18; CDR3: ASSPRQENTEAF
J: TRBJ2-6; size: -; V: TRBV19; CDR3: ASREQRSGANVLT
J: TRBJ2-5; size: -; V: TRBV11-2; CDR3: ASSLEGTSRETQY
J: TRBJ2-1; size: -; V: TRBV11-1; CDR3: ASSLDRDYNEQF
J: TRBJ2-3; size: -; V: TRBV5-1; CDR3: ATRQGSTDTQY
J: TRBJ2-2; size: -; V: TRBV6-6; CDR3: ASSYSGNTGELF
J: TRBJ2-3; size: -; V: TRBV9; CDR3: ASSVDTGETDTQY
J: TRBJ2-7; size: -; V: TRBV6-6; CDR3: ASLRQSSYEQY
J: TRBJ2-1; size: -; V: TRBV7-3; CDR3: ASSLGLSYNEQF
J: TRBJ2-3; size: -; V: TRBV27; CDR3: ASLEEGRGTDTQY
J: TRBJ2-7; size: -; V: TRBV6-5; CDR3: ASSLDRDRYYEQY
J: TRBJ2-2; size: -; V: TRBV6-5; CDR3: ASSYSGRLNTGELF
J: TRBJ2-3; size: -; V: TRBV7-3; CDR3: ASSSGTSGVLDTQY
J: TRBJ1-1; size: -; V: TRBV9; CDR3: ASSVGLVRAGVNTEAF
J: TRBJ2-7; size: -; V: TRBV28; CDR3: ASRPYLGPYEQY
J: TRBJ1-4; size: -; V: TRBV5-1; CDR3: ASSLWGAQGNEKLF
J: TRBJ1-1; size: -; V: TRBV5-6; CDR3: ASSLDSMNTEAF
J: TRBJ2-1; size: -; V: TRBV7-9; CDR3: ASSPRGAHSGEQF
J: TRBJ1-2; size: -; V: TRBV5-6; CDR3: ASSLQTVGHGYT
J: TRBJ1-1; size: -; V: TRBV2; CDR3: ASSAETPMNTEAF
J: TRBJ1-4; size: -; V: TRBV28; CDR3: ASSDRVTSREKLF
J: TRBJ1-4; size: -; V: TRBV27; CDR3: ASSLSRVTNEKLF
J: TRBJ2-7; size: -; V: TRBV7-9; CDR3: ASSPGQGGSYEQY
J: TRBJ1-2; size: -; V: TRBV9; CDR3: ASSAWTGGNYGYT